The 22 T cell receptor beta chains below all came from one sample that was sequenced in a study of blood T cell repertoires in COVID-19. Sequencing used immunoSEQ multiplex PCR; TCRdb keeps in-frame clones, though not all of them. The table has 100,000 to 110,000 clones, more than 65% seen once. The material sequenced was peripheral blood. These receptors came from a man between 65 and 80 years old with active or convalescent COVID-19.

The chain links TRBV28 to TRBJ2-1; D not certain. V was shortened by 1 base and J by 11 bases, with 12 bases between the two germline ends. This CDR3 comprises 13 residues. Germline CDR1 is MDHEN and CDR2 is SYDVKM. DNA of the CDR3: TGTGCCAGCAGTTTATCAGCCGGAGATAAGCAGTTCTTC. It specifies CASSLSAGDKQFF.

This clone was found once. CDR3 in DNA: TGTGCCAGCAGCGTAGTGGCAGGGGGTAATTCACCCCTCCACTTT. This encodes CASSVVAGGNSPLHF. V usage is TRBV9 and J usage is TRBJ1-6, with 7 bases lining up with TRBD1. Germline V gene data show CDR1 as SGDLS and CDR2 as YYNGEE. Trimming cost V 0 bases and J 6 bases; bases outside gene matches: 3. The CDR3 loop spans 15 amino acids.

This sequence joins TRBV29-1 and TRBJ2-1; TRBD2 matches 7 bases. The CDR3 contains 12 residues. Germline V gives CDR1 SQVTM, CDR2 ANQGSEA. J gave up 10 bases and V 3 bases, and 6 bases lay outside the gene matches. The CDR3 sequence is CSVEGGAPEQFF. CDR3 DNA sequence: TGCAGCGTTGAGGGAGGGGCCCCGGAGCAGTTCTTC.

CDR3 in amino acids: CAISADRQETQYF. DNA for the CDR3: TGTGCCATCAGTGCGGACAGGCAAGAGACCCAGTACTTC. This sequence joins TRBV10-3 and TRBJ2-5; 7 nucleotides line up with TRBD1. CDR3 length equals 13 residues. Germline trimming cut 4 bases from V and 2 bases from J; bases unmatched to any gene: 1. The germline V gene encodes CDR1 ENHRY and CDR2 SYGVKD.

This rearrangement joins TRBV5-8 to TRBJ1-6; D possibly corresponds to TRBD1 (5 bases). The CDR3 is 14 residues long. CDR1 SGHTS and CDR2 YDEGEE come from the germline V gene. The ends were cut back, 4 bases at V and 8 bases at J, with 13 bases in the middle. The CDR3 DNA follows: TGTGCCAGCAGCCGACAGATTAATTATTCACCCCTCCACTTT. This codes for CASSRQINYSPLHF.

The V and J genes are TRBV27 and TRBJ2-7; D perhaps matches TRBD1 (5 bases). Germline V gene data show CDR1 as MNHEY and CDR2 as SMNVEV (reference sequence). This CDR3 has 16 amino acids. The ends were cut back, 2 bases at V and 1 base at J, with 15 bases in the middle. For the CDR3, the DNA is TGTGCCAGCAGTTTACTCCCGACAGAGCCGTCCTACGAGCAGTACTTC. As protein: CASSLLPTEPSYEQYF.

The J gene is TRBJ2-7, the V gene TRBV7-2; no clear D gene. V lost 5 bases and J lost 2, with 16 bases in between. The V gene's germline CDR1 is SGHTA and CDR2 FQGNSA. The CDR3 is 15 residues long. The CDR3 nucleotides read TGTGCCAGCAGCCCGCTCCAGAACCCCCCCTACGAGCAGTACTTC. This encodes CASSPLQNPPYEQYF.

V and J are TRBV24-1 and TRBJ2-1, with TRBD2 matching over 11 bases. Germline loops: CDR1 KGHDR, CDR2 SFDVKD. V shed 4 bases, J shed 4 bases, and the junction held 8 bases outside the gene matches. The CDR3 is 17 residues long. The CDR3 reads CATSDGRGLAAYNEQFF. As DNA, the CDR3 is TGTGCCACCAGTGACGGGCGGGGACTAGCGGCTTACAATGAGCAGTTCTTC.

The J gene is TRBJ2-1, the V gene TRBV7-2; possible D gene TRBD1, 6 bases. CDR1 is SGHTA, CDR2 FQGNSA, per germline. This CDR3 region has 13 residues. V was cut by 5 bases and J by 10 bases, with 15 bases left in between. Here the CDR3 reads CASSQGTGREQFF. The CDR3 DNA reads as TGTGCCAGCAGCCAGGGGACCGGCCGCGAGCAGTTCTTC.

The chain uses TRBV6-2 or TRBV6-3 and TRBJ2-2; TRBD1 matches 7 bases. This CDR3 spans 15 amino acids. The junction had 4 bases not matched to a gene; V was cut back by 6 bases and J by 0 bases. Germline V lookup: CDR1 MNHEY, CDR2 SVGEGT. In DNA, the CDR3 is TGTGCCAGCAGCCCAGACAGGGCGAACACCGGGGAGCTGTTTTTT. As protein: CASSPDRANTGELFF.

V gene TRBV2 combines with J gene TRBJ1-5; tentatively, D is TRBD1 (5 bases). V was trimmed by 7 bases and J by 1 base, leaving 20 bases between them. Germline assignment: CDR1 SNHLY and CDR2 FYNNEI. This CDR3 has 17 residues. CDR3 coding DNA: TGTGCCAGCACCACCCGGAGGGGTCCAGGGAGCAATCAGCCCCAGCATTTT. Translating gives CASTTRRGPGSNQPQHF.

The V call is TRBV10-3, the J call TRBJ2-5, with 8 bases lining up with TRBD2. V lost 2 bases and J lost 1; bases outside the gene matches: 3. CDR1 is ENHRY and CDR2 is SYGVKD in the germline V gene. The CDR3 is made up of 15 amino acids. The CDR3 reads CAISEGSGSQETQYF. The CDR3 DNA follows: TGTGCCATCAGTGAGGGGAGCGGGAGCCAAGAGACCCAGTACTTC.

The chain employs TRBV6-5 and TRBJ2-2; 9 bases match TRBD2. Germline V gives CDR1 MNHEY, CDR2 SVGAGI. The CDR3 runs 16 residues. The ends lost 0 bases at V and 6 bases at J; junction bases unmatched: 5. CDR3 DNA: TGTGCCAGCAGTTACTCGAGGGGACTAGCCTCCGGGGAGCTGTTTTTT. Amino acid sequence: CASSYSRGLASGELFF.

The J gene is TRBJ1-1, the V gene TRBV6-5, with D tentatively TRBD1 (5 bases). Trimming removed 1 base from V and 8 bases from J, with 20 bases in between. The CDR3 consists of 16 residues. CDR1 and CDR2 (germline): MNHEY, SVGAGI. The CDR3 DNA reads TGTGCCAGCAGTTACTTCGGACGACCGCAGGGTAAGGAAGCTTTCTTT. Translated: CASSYFGRPQGKEAFF.

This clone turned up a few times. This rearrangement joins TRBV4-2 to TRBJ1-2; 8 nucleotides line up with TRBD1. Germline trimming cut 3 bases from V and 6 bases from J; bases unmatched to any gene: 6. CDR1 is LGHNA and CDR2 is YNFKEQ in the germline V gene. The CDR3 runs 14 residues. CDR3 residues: CASSQGQVVDGYTF. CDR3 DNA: TGTGCCAGCAGCCAGGGACAGGTTGTCGATGGCTACACCTTC.

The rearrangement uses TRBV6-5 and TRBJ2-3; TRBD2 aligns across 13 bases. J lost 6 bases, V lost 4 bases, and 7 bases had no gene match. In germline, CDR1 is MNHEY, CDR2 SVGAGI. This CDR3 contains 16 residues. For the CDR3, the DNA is TGTGCCAGCAGTTCCGCTGGACTAGCGGGAGTGGATACGCAGTATTTT. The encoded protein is CASSSAGLAGVDTQYF.

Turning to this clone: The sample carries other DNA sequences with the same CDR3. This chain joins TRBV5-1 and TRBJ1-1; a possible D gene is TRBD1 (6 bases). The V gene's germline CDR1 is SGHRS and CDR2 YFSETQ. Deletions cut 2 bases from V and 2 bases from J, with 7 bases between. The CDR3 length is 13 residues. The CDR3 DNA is TGCGCCAGCAGCTTACAGGGAAACACTGAAGCTTTCTTT. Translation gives CASSLQGNTEAFF.

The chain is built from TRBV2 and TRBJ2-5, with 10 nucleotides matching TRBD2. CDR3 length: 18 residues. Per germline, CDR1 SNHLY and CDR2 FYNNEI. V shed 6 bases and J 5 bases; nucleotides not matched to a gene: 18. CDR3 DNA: TGTGCCAGCAGAGGTGGGGTAGGAAAGCGGGAGGGCCAGGAGACCCAGTACTTC. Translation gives CASRGGVGKREGQETQYF.

CDR3 protein: CAARGCLGNQYF. The CDR3 DNA is TGTGCCGCCAGGGGCTGCTTGGGAAACCAGTACTTC. The rearrangement uses TRBV9 and TRBJ2-5; weak D call: TRBD1 (6 bases). Germline CDR1 is SGDLS and CDR2 is YYNGEE. The CDR3 has 12 amino acids. V lost 10 bases, J lost 10 bases, and 20 bases lay in between.

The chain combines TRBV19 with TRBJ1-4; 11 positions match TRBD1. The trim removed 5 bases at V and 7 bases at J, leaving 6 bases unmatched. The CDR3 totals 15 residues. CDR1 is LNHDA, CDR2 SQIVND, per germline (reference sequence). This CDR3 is CASSGGTGGREKLFF. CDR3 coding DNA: TGTGCCAGTAGTGGAGGGACAGGGGGGCGTGAAAAACTGTTTTTT.

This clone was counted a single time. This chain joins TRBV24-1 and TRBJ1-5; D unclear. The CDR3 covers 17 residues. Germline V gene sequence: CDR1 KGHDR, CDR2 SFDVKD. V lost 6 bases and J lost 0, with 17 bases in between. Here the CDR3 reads CATSSGLGSYSNQPQHF. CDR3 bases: TGTGCCACCAGTTCTGGGCTCGGAAGCTATAGCAATCAGCCCCAGCATTTT.

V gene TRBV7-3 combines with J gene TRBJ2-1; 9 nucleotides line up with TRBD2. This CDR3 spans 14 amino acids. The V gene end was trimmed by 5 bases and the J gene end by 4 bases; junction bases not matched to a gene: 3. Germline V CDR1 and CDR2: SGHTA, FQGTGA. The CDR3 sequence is CASSQSGRYNEQFF. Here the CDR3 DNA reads TGTGCCAGCAGCCAAAGCGGGAGGTACAATGAGCAGTTCTTC. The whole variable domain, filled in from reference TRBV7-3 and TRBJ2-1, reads GAGVSQTPSNKVTEKGKYVELRCDPISGHTALYWYRQSLGQGPEFLIYFQGTGAADDSGLPNDRFFAVRPEGSVSTLKIQRTERGDSAVYLCASSQSGRYNEQFFGPGTRLTVL.